The 4 T cell receptor beta chains in this list originate from one sample, sequenced in a study of cytomegalovirus exposure and HLA in healthy donors. The PCR was carried out with 60 Vbeta primers and 13 Jbeta primers. Repertoires were generated with immunoSEQ multiplex PCR, while TCRdb's copy carries only in-frame clones and drops some. The sample records a few hundred thousand clones, more than 60% being singletons. The sample was PBMCs. Receptors were obtained from a girl aged 2 to 10 in good health and CMV-seronegative.

A note on this clone: The final CDR3 position lacks the conserved phenylalanine or tryptophan, pointing to a likely read error. V and J are TRBV7-3 and TRBJ2-7; tentatively, D is TRBD1 (6 bases). There are 13 residues in the CDR3. Germline V gene lookup returns CDR1 SGHTA and CDR2 FQGTGA. V was shortened by 0 bases and J by 4 bases, with 7 bases between the two germline ends. CDR3 loop: CASSLTGGYEQYL. The DNA for the CDR3 is TGTGCCAGCAGCTTAACAGGGGGTTACGAGCAGTACTTA.

V gene TRBV9 combines with J gene TRBJ2-1; 12 bases align to TRBD2. The CDR3 runs to 16 residues. The germline V gene has CDR1 SGDLS and CDR2 YYNGEE. V trimming: 2 bases; J trimming: 8 bases; junction bases outside the gene matches: 8. The CDR3 spells CASSVGLLAGGDEQFF. The CDR3 nucleotides read TGTGCCAGCAGCGTCGGCCTTCTAGCGGGGGGGGATGAGCAGTTCTTC.

This rearrangement joins TRBV5-6 to TRBJ1-2; 7 bases line up with TRBD1. The CDR3 length is 15 residues. The junction had 14 bases not matched to a gene; V was cut back by 4 bases and J by 8 bases. Looked up from germline, CDR1 is SGHDT and CDR2 is YYEEEE. CDR3: CASSVSSTGTRGYTF. CDR3 DNA: TGTGCCAGCAGCGTGTCCTCGACAGGGACTCGGGGCTACACCTTC. Complete variable domain (other parts from reference TRBV5-6 and TRBJ1-2): DAGVTQSPTHLIKTRGQQVTLRCSPKSGHDTVSWYQQALGQGPQFIFQYYEEEERQRGNFPDRFSGHQFPNYSSELNVNALLLGDSALYLCASSVSSTGTRGYTFGSGTRLTVV.

The chain employs TRBV19 and TRBJ2-2; D gene unclear. V lost 6 bases and J 5 bases, leaving 25 bases between the germline ends. CDR1 is LNHDA, CDR2 SQIVND, per germline (reference sequence). This CDR3 has 18 residues. The CDR3 spells CASRSSRTSSRQTGELFF. The CDR3 DNA reads as TGTGCCAGTAGGTCTTCCCGAACTTCGTCCAGGCAGACCGGGGAGCTGTTTTTT.